This passage covers 2 T cell receptor beta chains from one sample sequenced in a study of OX40 agonist ivuxolimab in advanced cancers. Clones were sequenced by immunoSEQ multiplex PCR, and TCRdb holds only the in-frame ones, with some missing. The repertoire holds around 92,000 clones, more than 75% seen once, with less than 3% in the top ten. This specimen consisted of CD4+ or CD8+ T cells sorted from blood, obtained in a trial of the OX40 agonist ivuxolimab. These receptors were taken from an adult with an advanced solid tumor such as melanoma, head and neck, liver or kidney cancer.

The chain couples TRBV12-5 to TRBJ1-2, with a tentative D call TRBD1 (5 bases). The germline V gene encodes CDR1 LGHNT and CDR2 FRNRAP. V was cut by 0 bases and J by 4 bases, with 9 bases left in between. CDR3 length: 14 amino acids. In DNA form, the CDR3 reads TGTGCTAGTGGTTTGGTACCCAGGGCCTATGGCTACACCTTC. Translation gives CASGLVPRAYGYTF.

V usage is TRBV5-1 and J usage is TRBJ2-3, with 9 positions matching TRBD1. Trimming at V came to 4 bases and at J to 2 bases, leaving 5 bases not matched to a gene. The germline V gene has CDR1 SGHRS and CDR2 YFSETQ. The CDR3 runs 15 residues. The CDR3 reads CASSLLQGATDTQYF. DNA for the CDR3: TGCGCCAGCAGCCTGTTACAGGGGGCCACAGATACGCAGTATTTT.